This T cell receptor (beta chain) was retrieved from a study of CD8+CD57+ T cells in acquired aplastic anemia. The study's findings and limits: Patients and controls had in common twenty-nine CD8+ CDR3 sequences.

Profiles of TCR beta VDJ and CDR3 were generated from a genomic DNA template. TCRdb reprocessed the reads via MiXCR and lists one record per CDR3 protein. The sample gives about 180,000 distinct CDR3 sequences, approximately 48% of which show up once; 13% is in the top ten. The sequenced patients had an expansion of CD8+CD57+ cells seen by flow cytometry. As to this clonotype: Its antigen is not known.

Germline lookup yields CDR1 MGHDK and CDR2 SYGVNS. The CDR3 is 12 amino acids. V lost 5 bases and J 7 bases, leaving 11 bases between the germline ends. This clonotype was obtained from a human donor with aplastic anemia. V usage is TRBV25-1 and J usage is TRBJ1-2; no clear D gene. The sequenced sample consisted of sorted CD4+, CD8+, or CD8+CD57+ T cells (not recorded which) from PBMCs. CDR3 amino acids: CASSWGKGGYTF. CDR3 nucleotides: TGTGCCAGCAGTTGGGGAAAGGGTGGCTACACCTTC.